Listed below are T cell receptor beta chains from one sample, sequenced in a study of T cell responses to AZD1222 COVID-19 vaccine. The assay was immunoSEQ multiplex PCR, and TCRdb's table has in-frame clones only and misses some. The table shows under 130,000 clones, with 90% occurring only once. Specimen: peripheral blood, collected on day 0 of AZD1222 vaccination. Source of these receptors: an adult in good health. Each CDR3 is given with its conserved first and last residue. A D gene is named only where the DNA matches it firmly. The size entry is marked missing in some rows and otherwise reads once, few, many or a size class.

clone size | J gene | V gene | D gene | CDR3 protein | CDR3 DNA
. | TRBJ2-5 | TRBV7-2 | TRBD1 | CASSHGTGSLETQYF | TGTGCCAGCAGCCACGGGACAGGGTCTTTAGAGACCCAGTACTTC
few | TRBJ1-1 | TRBV18 | TRBD1 | CASSLRQGQDTEAFF | TGTGCCAGCTCACTAAGACAGGGCCAGGACACTGAAGCTTTCTTT
. | TRBJ1-1 | TRBV27 | . | CASSWGRVGKNTEAFF | TGTGCCAGCAGTTGGGGGAGGGTGGGGAAGAACACTGAAGCTTTCTTT
. | TRBJ1-4 | TRBV2 | . | CASSAEATNEKLFF | TGTGCCAGCAGTGCGGAAGCAACTAATGAAAAACTGTTTTTT
. | TRBJ1-1 | TRBV7-2 | . | CASSIRQANTEAFF | TGTGCCAGCAGCATAAGACAGGCAAACACTGAAGCTTTCTTT
. | TRBJ1-1 | TRBV19 | TRBD1 | CASIGQGAENTEAFF | TGTGCCAGTATAGGACAGGGGGCGGAGAACACTGAAGCTTTCTTT
. | TRBJ1-6 | TRBV9 | . | CASSVGPVSPLHF | TGTGCCAGCAGCGTAGGTCCGGTTTCACCCCTCCACTTT
. | TRBJ2-5 | TRBV2 | TRBD1 | CASSAITGGETQYF | TGTGCCAGCAGTGCAATTACAGGGGGAGAGACCCAGTACTTC
. | TRBJ1-1 | TRBV12-3/TRBV12-4 | . | CASRSDPNTEAFF | TGTGCCAGCAGGTCCGACCCGAACACTGAAGCTTTCTTT
. | TRBJ1-2 | TRBV6-5 | . | CASSRTRASDRGYTF | TGTGCCAGCAGCCGGACACGGGCTTCGGATAGGGGCTACACCTTC
. | TRBJ2-1 | TRBV5-5 | TRBD1 | CASSVGQGGEQFF | TGTGCCAGCAGCGTGGGACAGGGTGGTGAGCAGTTCTTC
. | TRBJ1-5 | TRBV19 | . | CASLQGWNQPQHF | TGTGCCAGTCTCCAGGGCTGGAATCAGCCCCAGCATTTT
. | TRBJ1-1 | TRBV10-3 | . | CAITQAGLNTEAFF | TGTGCCATCACCCAGGCTGGGCTGAACACTGAAGCTTTCTTT
. | TRBJ1-1 | TRBV10-3 | . | CAISEVGGNTEAFF | TGTGCCATCAGTGAGGTTGGCGGGAACACTGAAGCTTTCTTT
. | TRBJ1-1 | TRBV18 | . | CASSQATNTEAFF | TGTGCCAGCTCCCAGGCTACGAACACTGAAGCTTTCTTT
. | TRBJ1-4 | TRBV6-5 | . | CASISRGGEKLFF | TGTGCCAGCATAAGTAGGGGTGGTGAAAAACTGTTTTTT
. | TRBJ2-5 | TRBV7-6 | . | CASSQGTSRYQETQYF | TGTGCCAGCAGCCAGGGCACTAGCCGATACCAAGAGACCCAGTACTTC
. | TRBJ1-2 | TRBV7-8 | TRBD1 | CASSLMTGGGYGYTF | TGTGCCAGCAGCTTAATGACAGGGGGCGGCTATGGCTACACCTTC
. | TRBJ1-4 | TRBV18 | . | CASSQTALGEKLFF | TGTGCCAGCTCACAAACAGCCCTTGGGGAAAAACTGTTTTTT
. | TRBJ1-5 | TRBV6-5 | . | CASSYERNQPQHF | TGTGCCAGCAGTTACGAGAGAAATCAGCCCCAGCATTTT
. | TRBJ2-5 | TRBV7-2 | TRBD1 | CASSPRTGAEETQYF | TGTGCCAGCAGCCCACGGACAGGGGCGGAAGAGACCCAGTACTTC
. | TRBJ2-7 | TRBV3-1/TRBV3-2 | TRBD1 | CASSPGQGSYEQYF | TGTGCCAGCAGCCCGGGACAGGGCTCTTACGAGCAGTACTTC
. | TRBJ1-3 | TRBV9 | . | CASSVRSSGNTIYF | TGTGCCAGCAGCGTACGCAGCTCTGGAAACACCATATATTTT
. | TRBJ1-1 | TRBV18 | TRBD1 | CASSLLGPGGMNTEAFF | TGTGCCAGCTCACTATTGGGCCCAGGGGGTATGAACACTGAAGCTTTCTTT
few | TRBJ1-2 | TRBV5-4 | . | CASSPGLEGYTF | TGTGCCAGCAGTCCGGGACTGGAGGGCTACACCTTC
. | TRBJ2-3 | TRBV10-3 | . | CAISWAGALAGTDTQYF | TGTGCCATCAGTTGGGCGGGGGCCCTAGCAGGCACAGATACGCAGTATTTT
. | TRBJ2-3 | TRBV7-3 | . | CASSPGFGSSTDTQYF | TGTGCCAGCAGTCCCGGGTTCGGTTCTAGCACAGATACGCAGTATTTT
. | TRBJ1-2 | TRBV11-2 | . | CASSLDPRDFYGYTF | TGTGCCAGCAGCTTAGATCCCCGGGACTTCTATGGCTACACCTTC
. | TRBJ2-7 | TRBV6-5 | . | CASSYRYEQYF | TGTGCCAGCAGTTACCGCTACGAGCAGTACTTC
. | TRBJ1-1 | TRBV25-1 | . | CASSIGLGVRTEAFF | TGTGCCAGCAGCATTGGGTTAGGGGTGAGGACTGAAGCTTTCTTT
. | TRBJ1-5 | TRBV2 | . | CASNEDSPNQPQHF | TGTGCCAGCAACGAAGACAGCCCCAATCAGCCCCAGCATTTT
. | TRBJ1-4 | TRBV4-1 | . | CASSQDGSVNEKLFF | TGCGCCAGCAGCCAAGATGGCAGCGTTAATGAAAAACTGTTTTTT
. | TRBJ1-5 | TRBV3-1/TRBV3-2 | . | CASSQGGGPFNNQPQHF | TGTGCCAGCAGCCAAGGGGGGGGGCCTTTTAACAATCAGCCCCAGCATTTT
. | TRBJ1-1 | TRBV5-1 | TRBD1 | CASSLGGRGRGRTEAFF | TGCGCCAGCAGCTTGGGTGGTAGGGGGCGCGGGCGCACTGAAGCTTTCTTT
. | TRBJ2-4 | TRBV11-2 | . | CASSRQEGNIQYF | TGTGCCAGCAGCCGACAGGAGGGAAACATTCAGTACTTC
. | TRBJ2-3 | TRBV5-1 | . | CASSLTPSTDTQYF | TGCGCCAGCAGCTTGACCCCAAGCACAGATACGCAGTATTTT
. | TRBJ2-7 | TRBV5-6 | . | CASSPGSQYF | TGTGCCAGCAGCCCCGGTTCCCAGTACTTC
few | TRBJ2-3 | TRBV4-1 | . | CASSQTQGLTDTQYF | TGCGCCAGCAGCCAAACACAGGGCCTCACAGATACGCAGTATTTT
few | TRBJ1-2 | TRBV7-9 | . | CASSLADGQSGYTF | TGTGCCAGCAGCCTCGCTGACGGGCAGAGTGGCTACACCTTC
once | TRBJ2-7 | TRBV7-9 | . | CASSSPNSEQYF | TGTGCCAGCAGCTCCCCCAATTCCGAGCAGTACTTC
. | TRBJ2-3 | TRBV12-3/TRBV12-4 | . | CASRSGGTDTQYF | TGTGCCAGCAGGTCTGGCGGGACAGATACGCAGTATTTT
. | TRBJ1-5 | TRBV27 | . | CASSLFGTSNQPQHF | TGTGCCAGCAGTTTATTCGGCACCAGCAATCAGCCCCAGCATTTT
. | TRBJ1-3 | TRBV7-9 | . | CASSLQGGNTIYF | TGTGCCAGCAGCTTACAGGGAGGAAACACCATATATTTT
once | TRBJ1-4 | TRBV6-2/TRBV6-3 | . | CASSYSRDQNEKLFF | TGTGCCAGCAGTTACTCGAGGGACCAGAATGAAAAACTGTTTTTT